These T cell receptor beta chains were read from a single sample in a study of blood T cell repertoires in COVID-19. Profiling relied on immunoSEQ multiplex PCR, and the TCRdb table lists in-frame clones only, not all of them. The sample consists of about 100,000 clones, approximately 70% of them appearing once. Material: peripheral blood. The receptors come from a middle-aged woman with acute or convalescent COVID-19. CDR3s leave out the opening cysteine and the closing phenylalanine or tryptophan. D genes are given only for firm matches. Expanded clones get a size class; other rows say once, few or many, or leave the size out.

cdr3_length j_call clone_size d_call v_call cdr3_aa
13 TRBJ1-2 NA TRBD1 TRBV5-1 ASSFRTGDLYGYT
13 TRBJ1-6 few TRBD1 TRBV9 ASSVVAGGNSPLH
12 TRBJ1-2 many TRBD1 TRBV6-5 ASSYGGQPYGYT
14 TRBJ1-6 NA NA TRBV11-2 ASSLASTVDSSPLH
9 TRBJ2-1 NA NA TRBV20-1 SVRDTHREF
13 TRBJ1-3 NA NA TRBV6-5 ASSPNTGTGNTIY
12 TRBJ2-7 NA NA TRBV4-3 ASSQDRGIYEQY
11 TRBJ1-2 NA NA TRBV24-1 ATSVGQSYGYT
11 TRBJ2-1 NA NA TRBV6-4 ASSERTETEQF
16 TRBJ1-2 NA NA TRBV28 ASSNPRWGANTRDGYT
14 TRBJ2-3 NA TRBD2 TRBV3-1/TRBV3-2 ASRRTSGGGTDTQY
14 TRBJ1-5 few TRBD1 TRBV3-1/TRBV3-2 ASSQGQGATGQPQH
11 TRBJ1-5 NA NA TRBV2 ASTRQQHQPQH
14 TRBJ2-5 few NA TRBV2 ASHSQTGPIQETQY
13 TRBJ1-6 few NA TRBV3-1/TRBV3-2 ASSHLWEVDSPLH
12 TRBJ1-3 NA NA TRBV6-5 ASSLYRDGNTIY
11 TRBJ1-4 NA NA TRBV5-4 ASMDRTNEKLF
14 TRBJ2-7 few TRBD1 TRBV19 ASSPLGDRGSYEQY
11 TRBJ2-5 NA NA TRBV12-3/TRBV12-4 ASSSVKPETQY
14 TRBJ2-5 NA TRBD2 TRBV6-5 ASSYGLAGGRETQY
12 TRBJ1-1 NA TRBD1 TRBV2 ASTRGPKNTEAF
14 TRBJ2-1 NA NA TRBV5-1 ASSLAGGYYNDEQF
11 TRBJ2-1 NA NA TRBV13 ASSFTGHNEQF
13 TRBJ2-7 few NA TRBV24-1 ATSGGTLASHEQY
14 TRBJ2-5 few TRBD1 TRBV19 ASSSYNDRGGETQY
9 TRBJ1-1 NA NA TRBV29-1 SVEEALEAF
10 TRBJ1-1 NA TRBD1 TRBV24-1 ATSDQGAEAF
13 TRBJ1-5 NA NA TRBV7-2 ASSLWGTEDQPQH
12 TRBJ2-5 NA TRBD2 TRBV3-1/TRBV3-2 ASSQAGGKETQY
10 TRBJ1-5 NA TRBD1 TRBV6-6 ASSQGDQPQH
12 TRBJ2-3 NA NA TRBV4-1 ASSPTGGTDTQY
11 TRBJ2-7 NA NA TRBV27 ASSPRWPYEQY
12 TRBJ1-2 few TRBD1 TRBV28 ASTPSDRVDGYT
15 TRBJ1-1 NA TRBD1 TRBV30 AWSGSTGVRGNTEAF
11 TRBJ1-5 NA NA TRBV29-1 SVDGGPNQPQH
12 TRBJ1-2 once TRBD1 TRBV5-4 ASSRGQERYGYT
13 TRBJ1-5 NA TRBD1 TRBV5-1 ASSSTGERNQPQH
13 TRBJ1-2 few TRBD1 TRBV28 ASSLVTGWNYGYT
11 TRBJ1-5 NA NA TRBV3-1/TRBV3-2 ASTRGGGQPQH
14 TRBJ2-5 NA TRBD2 TRBV28 ASSLGLAGDRETQY
13 TRBJ1-1 NA NA TRBV5-1 ASSLSGQLNTEAF
13 TRBJ2-5 NA TRBD2 TRBV2 ASTKLAGGEETQY
14 TRBJ2-1 NA TRBD2 TRBV5-1 ASSFVAGGAGDEQF
14 TRBJ2-1 NA NA TRBV2 ASRENRDFQRNEQF
14 TRBJ2-3 few TRBD2 TRBV11-2 ASSFTSGGRTDTQY
14 TRBJ2-3 NA NA TRBV7-3 ASSFLGDPSTDTQY
14 TRBJ2-5 NA NA TRBV30 AWSSKTGWAGETQY
13 TRBJ1-5 NA TRBD1 TRBV7-6 ASSLEAQGNQPQH
14 TRBJ2-2 NA TRBD2 TRBV28 ASSSPGTSNTGELF
13 TRBJ1-2 NA TRBD1 TRBV11-2 ASSLRSDRNYGYT
12 TRBJ1-4 NA NA TRBV11-2 ASSFGQGWEKLF
16 TRBJ2-2 NA TRBD1 TRBV10-1 ALRTGGAVLPDTGELF